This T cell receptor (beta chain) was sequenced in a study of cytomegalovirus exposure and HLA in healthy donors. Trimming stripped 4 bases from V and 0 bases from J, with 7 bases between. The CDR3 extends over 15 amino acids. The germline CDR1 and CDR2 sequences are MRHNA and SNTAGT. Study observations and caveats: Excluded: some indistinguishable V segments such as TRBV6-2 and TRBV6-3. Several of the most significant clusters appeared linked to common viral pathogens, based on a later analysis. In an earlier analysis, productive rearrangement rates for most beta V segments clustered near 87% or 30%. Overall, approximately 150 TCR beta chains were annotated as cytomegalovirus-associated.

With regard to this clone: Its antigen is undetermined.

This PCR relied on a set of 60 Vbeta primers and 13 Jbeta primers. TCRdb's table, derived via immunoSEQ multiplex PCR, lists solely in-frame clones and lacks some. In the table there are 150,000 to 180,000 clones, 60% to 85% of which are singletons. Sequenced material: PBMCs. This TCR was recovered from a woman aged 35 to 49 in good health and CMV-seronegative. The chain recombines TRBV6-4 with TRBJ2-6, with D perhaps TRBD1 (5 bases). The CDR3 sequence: CASSADSSGANVLTF. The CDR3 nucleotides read TGTGCCAGCAGTGCCGACAGCTCTGGGGCCAACGTCCTGACTTTC.